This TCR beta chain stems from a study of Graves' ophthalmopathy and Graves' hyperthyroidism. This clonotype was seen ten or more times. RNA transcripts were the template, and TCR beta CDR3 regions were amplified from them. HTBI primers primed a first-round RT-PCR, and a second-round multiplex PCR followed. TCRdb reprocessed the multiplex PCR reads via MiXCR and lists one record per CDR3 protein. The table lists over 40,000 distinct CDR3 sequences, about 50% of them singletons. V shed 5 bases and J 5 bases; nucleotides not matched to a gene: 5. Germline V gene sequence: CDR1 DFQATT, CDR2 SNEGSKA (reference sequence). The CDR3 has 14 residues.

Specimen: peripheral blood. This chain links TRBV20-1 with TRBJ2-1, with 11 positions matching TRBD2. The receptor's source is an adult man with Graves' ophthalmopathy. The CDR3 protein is CSAVPSGGHNEQFF. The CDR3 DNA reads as TGCAGTGCTGTCCCTAGCGGGGGGCACAATGAGCAGTTCTTC.